This T cell receptor beta chain was identified during a study of CD8+CD57+ T cells in acquired aplastic anemia. Overall study findings and caveats: It was found that some 31 CD8+ CDR3 sequences were shared between patients and controls.

The table lists this clonotype with a few counts. The antigen is not known. This CDR3 comprises 15 residues. Trimming cost V 6 bases and J 2 bases, with 14 bases left between them. Germline values: CDR1 DFQATT, CDR2 SNEGSKA (reference sequence). An expansion of CD8+CD57+ cells by flow cytometry had been shown in patients chosen for sequencing. Profiling that covered TCR beta VDJ and CDR3 relied on genomic DNA as its template. TCRdb re-derived calls from the reads in MiXCR, one entry per CDR3 protein. This sample carries roughly 98,000 distinct CDR3 sequences, roughly two thirds of them seen once, and the ten largest clones take 65%.

The TCR comes from a human donor with aplastic anemia. The chain has TRBV20-1 and TRBJ2-6; D call uncertain. Sequenced sample: sorted CD4+, CD8+, or CD8+CD57+ T cells (not recorded which) from PBMCs. CDR3 in amino acids: CSAYRAVAGANVLTF. The CDR3, as DNA: TGCAGTGCGTATAGGGCAGTCGCTGGGGCCAACGTCCTGACTTTC.